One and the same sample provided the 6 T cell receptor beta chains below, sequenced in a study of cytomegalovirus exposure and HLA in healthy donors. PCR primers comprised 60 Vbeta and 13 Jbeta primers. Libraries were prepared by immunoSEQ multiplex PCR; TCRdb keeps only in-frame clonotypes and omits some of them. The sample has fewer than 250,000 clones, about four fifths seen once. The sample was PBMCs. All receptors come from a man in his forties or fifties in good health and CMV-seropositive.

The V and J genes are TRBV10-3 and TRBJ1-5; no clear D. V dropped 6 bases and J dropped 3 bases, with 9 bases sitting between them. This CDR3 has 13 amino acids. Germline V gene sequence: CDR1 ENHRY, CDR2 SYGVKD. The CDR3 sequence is CAISVSDNQPQHF. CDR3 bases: TGTGCCATCAGCGTATCAGACAATCAGCCCCAGCATTTT.

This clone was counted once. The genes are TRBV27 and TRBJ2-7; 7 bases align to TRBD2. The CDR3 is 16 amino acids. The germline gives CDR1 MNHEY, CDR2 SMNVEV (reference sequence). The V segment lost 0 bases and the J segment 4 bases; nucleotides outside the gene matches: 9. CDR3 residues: CASSLSIGRLAYEQYV. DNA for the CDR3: TGTGCCAGCAGTTTATCAATCGGGAGGCTAGCGTACGAGCAGTACGTC.

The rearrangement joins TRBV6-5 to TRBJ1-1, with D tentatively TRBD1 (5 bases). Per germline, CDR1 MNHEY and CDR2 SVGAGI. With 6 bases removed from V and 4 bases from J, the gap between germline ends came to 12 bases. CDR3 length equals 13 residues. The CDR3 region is CASSPRGGTEAFF. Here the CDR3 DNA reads TGTGCCAGCAGCCCGCGGGGGGGCACTGAAGCTTTCTTT.

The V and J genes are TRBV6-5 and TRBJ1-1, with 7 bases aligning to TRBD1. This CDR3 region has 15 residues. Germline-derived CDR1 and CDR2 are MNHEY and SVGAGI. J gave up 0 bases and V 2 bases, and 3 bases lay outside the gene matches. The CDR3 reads CASSYQTGLNTEAFF. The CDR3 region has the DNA TGTGCCAGCAGTTACCAGACAGGGCTGAACACTGAAGCTTTCTTT.

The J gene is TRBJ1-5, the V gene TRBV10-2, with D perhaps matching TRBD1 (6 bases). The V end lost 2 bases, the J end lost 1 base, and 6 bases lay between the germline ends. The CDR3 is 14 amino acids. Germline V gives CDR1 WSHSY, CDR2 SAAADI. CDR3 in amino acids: CASSETGSNQPQHF. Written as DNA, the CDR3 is TGCGCCAGCAGTGAGACAGGGAGCAATCAGCCCCAGCATTTT.

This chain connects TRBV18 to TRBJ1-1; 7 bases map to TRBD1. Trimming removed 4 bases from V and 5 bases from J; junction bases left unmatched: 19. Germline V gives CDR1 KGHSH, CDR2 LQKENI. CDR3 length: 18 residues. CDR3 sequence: CASSQSGEINRGWTEAFF. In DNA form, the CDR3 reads TGTGCCAGCTCACAATCGGGGGAGATTAACAGGGGTTGGACTGAAGCTTTCTTT.